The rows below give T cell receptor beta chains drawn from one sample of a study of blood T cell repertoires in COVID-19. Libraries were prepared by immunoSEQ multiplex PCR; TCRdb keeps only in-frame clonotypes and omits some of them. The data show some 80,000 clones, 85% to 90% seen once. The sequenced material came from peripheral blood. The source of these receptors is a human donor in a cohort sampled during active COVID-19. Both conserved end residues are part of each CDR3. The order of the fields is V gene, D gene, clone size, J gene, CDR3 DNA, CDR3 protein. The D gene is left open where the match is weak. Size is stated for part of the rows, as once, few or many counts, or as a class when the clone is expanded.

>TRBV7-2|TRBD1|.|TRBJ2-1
TGTGCCAGCAGCTTAGGACAGGGGGCATACAATGAGCAGTTCTTC
CASSLGQGAYNEQFF
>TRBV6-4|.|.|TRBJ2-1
TGTGCCAGCAGTGACTTAACAGGGCCCAGCAATGAGCAGTTCTTC
CASSDLTGPSNEQFF
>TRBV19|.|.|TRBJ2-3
TGTGCCAGTAGAACCCCGACAGCCTCCCTGGGTAATACGCAGTATTTT
CASRTPTASLGNTQYF
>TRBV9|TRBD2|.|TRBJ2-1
TGTGCCAGCAGCGCCACTAGCGGGTTAACGTACAATGAGCAGTTCTTC
CASSATSGLTYNEQFF
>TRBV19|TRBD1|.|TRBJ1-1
TGTGCCAGTAGCGGACAGGGGTCTATGACCACTGAAGCTTTCTTT
CASSGQGSMTTEAFF
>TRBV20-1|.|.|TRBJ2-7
TGCAGTGTCTCTCCGGGCGGGGAGCAGTACTTC
CSVSPGGEQYF
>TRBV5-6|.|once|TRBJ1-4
TGTGCCAGCAGCTTGTTGTCCAAAAATGAAAAACTGTTTTTT
CASSLLSKNEKLFF
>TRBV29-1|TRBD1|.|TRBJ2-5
TGCAGCGTTGTAGACAGGGGTCACGAGACCCAGTACTTC
CSVVDRGHETQYF
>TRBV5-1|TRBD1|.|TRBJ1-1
TGCGCCAGCAGCCCGTGGACAGGGGCCAACACTGAAGCTTTCTTT
CASSPWTGANTEAFF
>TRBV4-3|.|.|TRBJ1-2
TGCGCCAGCAGCCAAGATCGCTATCCTCAACAGGGCCGAGGGTATGGCTACACCTTC
CASSQDRYPQQGRGYGYTF
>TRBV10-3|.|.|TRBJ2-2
TGTGCCATCAGTGAATCTAGCAGCGGGGAGCTGTTTTTT
CAISESSSGELFF
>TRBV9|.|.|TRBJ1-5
TGTGCCAGCAGCGCAGAGGCAGCTAGCAATCAGCCCCAGCATTTT
CASSAEAASNQPQHF
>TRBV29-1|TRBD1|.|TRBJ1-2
TGCAGCGTTGGACAGGGGTATGGCTACACCTTC
CSVGQGYGYTF
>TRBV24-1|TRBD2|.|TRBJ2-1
TGTGCCACCAGTGACCGGGACTACCCCTACAATGAGCAGTTCTTC
CATSDRDYPYNEQFF
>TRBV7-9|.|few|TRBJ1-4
TGTGCCAGCAGCTTGACCTTTGGGGAGACTGAAAAACTGTTTTTT
CASSLTFGETEKLFF
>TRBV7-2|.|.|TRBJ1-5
TGTGCCAGCAGCTTAAATTCAGATCTTAGCAATCAGCCCCAGCATTTT
CASSLNSDLSNQPQHF
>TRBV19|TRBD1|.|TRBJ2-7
TGTGCCAGTAGCCAGGACAGGGGGCCCCCTTACGAGCAGTACTTC
CASSQDRGPPYEQYF
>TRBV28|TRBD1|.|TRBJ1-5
TGTGCCAGCAGCCCGGGACAGGGGGCGCGTCAGCCCCAGCATTTT
CASSPGQGARQPQHF
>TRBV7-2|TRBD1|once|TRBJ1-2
TGTGCCAGCACCACCGGGACAGGGTTTGGCTACACCTTC
CASTTGTGFGYTF
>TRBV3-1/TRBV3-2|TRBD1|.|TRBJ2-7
TGTGCCAGCAGCCAAGTGGGACAGGGGCCCTACGAGCAGTACTTC
CASSQVGQGPYEQYF
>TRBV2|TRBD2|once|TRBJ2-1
TGTGCCAGCAGTGAAGCTAGGGACTATAGCAATGAGCAGTTCTTC
CASSEARDYSNEQFF
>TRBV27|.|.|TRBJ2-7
TGTGCCAGCAGTTACGGGGACGGGGCTGGGGGGTACGAGCAGTACTTC
CASSYGDGAGGYEQYF
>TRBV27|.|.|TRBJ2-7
TGTGCCAGCAGTTTAAGGGGGGGCGAGCAGTACTTC
CASSLRGGEQYF
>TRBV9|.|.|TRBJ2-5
TGTGCCAGCAGCGCCCAAGCGTGGGAGACCCAGTACTTC
CASSAQAWETQYF
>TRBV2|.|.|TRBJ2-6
TGTGCCAGCCACAGGGACTCTGGGGCCAACGTCCTGACTTTC
CASHRDSGANVLTF
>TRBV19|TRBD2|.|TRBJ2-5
TGTGCCAGTACAATTAGCGGGAGCCTTGGGCGAGAGACCCAGTACTTC
CASTISGSLGRETQYF
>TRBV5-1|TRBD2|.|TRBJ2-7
TGCGCCAGCAGCCTTATAGGACTAGCGGGAGGCCACTACGAGCAGTACTTC
CASSLIGLAGGHYEQYF
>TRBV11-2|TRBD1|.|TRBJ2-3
TGTGCCAGCAGCTTAGACGGACAGGGCCTAGGTGTGGATACGCAGTATTTT
CASSLDGQGLGVDTQYF
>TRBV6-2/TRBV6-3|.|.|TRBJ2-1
TGTGCCAGCAGTTATATGGCTAATGAGCAGTTCTTC
CASSYMANEQFF
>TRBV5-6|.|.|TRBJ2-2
TGTGCCAGCAGCTTGTCTAGTAAAAACCCCGGGGAGCTGTTTTTT
CASSLSSKNPGELFF
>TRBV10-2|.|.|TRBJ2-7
TGCGCCAGCAGCGGAGGGGTAGGGGCCTACTCCTACGAGCAGTACTTC
CASSGGVGAYSYEQYF
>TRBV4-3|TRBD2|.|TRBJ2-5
TGCGCCAGCAGCCAGCTTAGCGGGAGTGGGACCCAGTACTTC
CASSQLSGSGTQYF
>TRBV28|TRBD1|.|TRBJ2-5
TGTGCCAGCAAGCTACCGGGACAGGGGCGTGGGACCCAGTACTTC
CASKLPGQGRGTQYF
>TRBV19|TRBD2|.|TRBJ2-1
TGTGCCAGTAGTAATGGACGGGGGGTCTCCTACAATGAGCAGTTCTTC
CASSNGRGVSYNEQFF
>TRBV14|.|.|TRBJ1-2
TGTGCCAGCAGCCAAGCAGGGGCGAATGGCTACACCTTC
CASSQAGANGYTF
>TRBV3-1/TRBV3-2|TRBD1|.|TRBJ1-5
TGTGCCAGCAGCCAGGGGACAGGGAGGCAGCCCCAGCATTTT
CASSQGTGRQPQHF
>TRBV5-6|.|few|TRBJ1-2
TGTGCCAGCAGACAGGGCCGCTATGGCTACACCTTC
CASRQGRYGYTF
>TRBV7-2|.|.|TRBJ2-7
TGTGCCAGCAGCTTAGAGCGGGCGCCATACTACGAGCAGTACTTC
CASSLERAPYYEQYF
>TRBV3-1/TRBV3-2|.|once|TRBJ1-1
TGTGCCAGCAGCCAGGGGGGGCCGGATGGGATTGCTTTCTTT
CASSQGGPDGIAFF
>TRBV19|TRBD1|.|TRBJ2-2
TGTGCCAGTACCCGGGACAGACTTAACACCGGGGAGCTGTTTTTT
CASTRDRLNTGELFF
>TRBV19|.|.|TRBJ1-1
TGTGCCAGTAGTGAGGCGGGACCGAACACTGAAGCTTTCTTT
CASSEAGPNTEAFF
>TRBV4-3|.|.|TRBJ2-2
TGCGCCAGCAGCCAAACCGACAGGACCTACACCGGGGAGCTGTTTTTT
CASSQTDRTYTGELFF
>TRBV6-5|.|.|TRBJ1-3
TGTGCCAGCAGTTACTCCACAGGGACTGGAAACACCATATATTTT
CASSYSTGTGNTIYF
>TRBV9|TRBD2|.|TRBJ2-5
TGTGCCAGCAGCGGCCCAGTGGTAGCGGGAGGCGGGGAGACCCAGTACTTC
CASSGPVVAGGGETQYF
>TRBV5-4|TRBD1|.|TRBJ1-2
TGTGCCAGCAGATACGGGACAGCTCGAGCGGTGGGTGGCTACACCTTC
CASRYGTARAVGGYTF
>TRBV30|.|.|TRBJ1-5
TGTGCCTGGGGCGACAGAATAAATCAGCCCCAGCATTTT
CAWGDRINQPQHF
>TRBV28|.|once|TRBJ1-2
TGTGCCAGCAGTTTAAACCTAGAGGGCTACACCTTC
CASSLNLEGYTF
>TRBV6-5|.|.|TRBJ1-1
TGTGCCAGCAGTCCTACACCAGGGGCCGCTGAAGCTTTCTTT
CASSPTPGAAEAFF
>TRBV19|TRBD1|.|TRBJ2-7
TGTGCCAGTAGTCTGGGGACAGCGGTCTACGAGCAGTACTTC
CASSLGTAVYEQYF
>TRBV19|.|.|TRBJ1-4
TGTGCCAGTAGTATTAGAACAGCAACTAATGAAAAACTGTTTTTT
CASSIRTATNEKLFF
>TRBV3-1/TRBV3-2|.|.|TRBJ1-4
TGTGCCAGCAGCCAAGGGGTGGAGAGTACTAATGAAAAACTGTTTTTT
CASSQGVESTNEKLFF
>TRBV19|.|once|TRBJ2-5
TGTGCCAGTAGTCCTGGGGGGGGGCTCCAAGAGACCCAGTACTTC
CASSPGGGLQETQYF
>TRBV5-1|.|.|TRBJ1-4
TGCGCCAGCAGCTCTGGGGACTCACTAGGCGAGAAACTGTTTTTT
CASSSGDSLGEKLFF
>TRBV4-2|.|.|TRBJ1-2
TGTGCCAGCAGCCAAGAAGGGGCGACTCTCTATGGCTACACCTTC
CASSQEGATLYGYTF
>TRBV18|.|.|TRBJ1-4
TGTGCCAGCTCAACGGCCCCCTCGGGGGAAAAACTGTTTTTT
CASSTAPSGEKLFF
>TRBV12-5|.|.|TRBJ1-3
TGTGCTAGTGGTCTAGACGGCAGAGGGCTTATTATAGGAAACACCATATATTTT
CASGLDGRGLIIGNTIYF
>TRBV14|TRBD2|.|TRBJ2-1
TGTGCCAGCAGCCCAGGACTAGCGGGTTACAATGAGCAGTTCTTC
CASSPGLAGYNEQFF
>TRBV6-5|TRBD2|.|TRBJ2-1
TGTGCCAGCAAGGGGACTAGTTCGATTGTGCAGTTCTTC
CASKGTSSIVQFF